This TCR beta chain was recorded in a study of T cell responses to AZD1222 COVID-19 vaccine. The study, taken as a whole, reports: Increased Spike-specific TCR breadth and depth were observed after two AZD1222 doses. Mostly white British, mostly female donors; authors suggested clonal diversity may be underestimated. In all cases, repertoires were sampled only after the peak T cell response. Just five or six AZD1222 recipients were seropositive at baseline.

The germline V gene has CDR1 MNHEY and CDR2 SMNVEV (reference sequence). The CDR3 totals 13 residues. V dropped 7 bases and J dropped 0 bases, with 7 bases sitting between them. About this clone: Antigen specificity is unknown.

Here immunoSEQ multiplex PCR was the method, and the copy in TCRdb shows in-frame clones only, minus some. This sample carries around 130,000 clones, roughly nine tenths of them seen once, and the ten largest clones take 2.8%. The clonotype originates from an adult in good health. The sample in question was peripheral blood, obtained on day 0 of AZD1222 vaccination. The V and J genes are TRBV27 and TRBJ2-1; TRBD1 is a possible D gene (6 bases). CDR3 nucleotide sequence: TGTGCCAGCACGGACAGCTCCTACAATGAGCAGTTCTTC. This codes for CASTDSSYNEQFF.